This TCR beta chain was recorded in a study of identical twins. MiXCR, applied by TCRdb to the 5' RACE reads, yields one record per CDR3 protein. Seen here are about 730,000 distinct CDR3 sequences, 21% observed once, and the top ten hold about 4.5%. Germline V gene data show CDR1 as MNHEY and CDR2 as SVGEGT. CDR3 length: 11 amino acids. V was pared by 5 bases and J by 11 bases, with 9 bases between. A note on this clonotype: Its antigen remains unidentified.

Study-level points and caveats: Where beta out-of-frame sequences were concerned, excess twin sharing was weaker. The more abundant beta clonotypes in cord blood had fewer insertions, and memory repertoires did not show this.

These sequences were also reported in another study, on T cells expressing NK-cell markers.

Sequencing was carried out using PBMCs. This chain connects TRBV6-2 or TRBV6-3 to TRBJ2-2; D unclear. This sequence was found in a woman aged 18-29 years in good health. The CDR3, as DNA: TGTGCCAGCAGTAAATACGACGAGCTGTTTTTT. Its translation: CASSKYDELFF.